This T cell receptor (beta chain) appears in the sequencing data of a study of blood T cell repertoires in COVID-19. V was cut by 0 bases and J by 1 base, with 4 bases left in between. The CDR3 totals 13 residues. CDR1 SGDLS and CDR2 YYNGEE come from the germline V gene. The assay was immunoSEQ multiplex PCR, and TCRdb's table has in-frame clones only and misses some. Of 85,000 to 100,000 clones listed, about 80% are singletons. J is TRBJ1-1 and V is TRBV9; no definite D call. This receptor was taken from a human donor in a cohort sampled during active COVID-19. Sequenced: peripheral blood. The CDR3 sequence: CASSVVQNTEAFF. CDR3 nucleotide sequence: TGTGCCAGCAGCGTAGTACAGAACACTGAAGCTTTCTTT.